These 25 T cell receptor beta chains share one sample of origin, sequenced in a study of regulatory T cells in long-lasting Graves disease. The authors built TCR beta libraries using iRepertoire HTBI primers and Arm-PCR of CDR3 regions. Each CDR3 protein is one row after TCRdb ran MiXCR on the multiplex PCR reads. The table records about 320,000 distinct CDR3 sequences, 18% of them present only once. As for time point: newly diagnosed GD, antithyroid drugs for less than 3 months. PBMC-derived RNA was used for the TCR library. Specimen: peripheral blood mononuclear cells (PBMCs), collected at new diagnosis, from a patient treated with antithyroid drugs. The receptors derive from a female donor with Graves disease.

This clonotype was picked up many times. The CDR3 DNA reads TGTGCCAGCAGCCCCCTCGCTGACGGGCCTTGGGGGGGCAATGAGCAGTTCTTC. Its protein is CASSPLADGPWGGNEQFF. The V and J genes are TRBV11-2 and TRBJ2-1, with 7 bases fitting TRBD2. V shed 5 bases, J shed 6 bases, and the junction held 19 bases outside the gene matches. The germline V gene encodes CDR1 SGHAT and CDR2 FQNNGV. The CDR3 length is 18 residues.

A remark on this clonotype: This CDR3 is missing its conserved last phenylalanine or tryptophan, likely due to a read error. The DNA is omitted, as the CDR3 cannot be located on it reliably, and the CDR3 follows TCRdb's listing. CDR3 amino acids: CASSSQDTQYI. The V gene is TRBV11-2, the J gene TRBJ2-3. From germline, CDR1 is SGHAT and CDR2 FQNNGV. Both ends counted, the CDR3 spans 11 residues.

This sequence joins TRBV12-3 or TRBV12-4 and TRBJ1-4; D not certain. Trimming cost V 5 bases and J 5 bases, with 15 bases left between them. The CDR3 runs 15 residues. CDR3 bases: TGTGCCAGCAGTCCTCGGAGGCGCTTCAATGAAAAACTGTTTTTT. Its translation is CASSPRRRFNEKLFF.

A word on this clonotype: As the CDR3 is not closed by the conserved phenylalanine or tryptophan, this likely results from a read error. The chain uses TRBV30 and TRBJ1-1, with D maybe TRBD1 (5 bases). CDR1 and CDR2 (germline): GTSNPN, SVGIG (reference sequence). The CDR3 length is 14 residues. V was trimmed by 6 bases and J by 9 bases, leaving 23 bases between them. The CDR3 is CACSTDTKSSKAFS. CDR3 sequence (DNA): TGTGCCTGTTCGACGGACACCAAATCCTCAAAAGCTTTCTCT.

The chain uses TRBV28 and TRBJ1-2; D may be TRBD1 (5 bases). The V end lost 2 bases, the J end lost 5 bases, and 12 bases lay between the germline ends. Germline V gene data show CDR1 as MDHEN and CDR2 as SYDVKM. The CDR3 loop spans 14 amino acids. CDR3 residues: CASSLGGATYGYTF. The CDR3 nucleotides read TGTGCCAGCAGTTTAGGCGGGGCTACATATGGCTACACCTTC.

This clonotype was seen many times. The rearrangement joins TRBV11-2 to TRBJ1-4; D uncertain. Germline CDR1 and CDR2: SGHAT and FQNNGV. This CDR3 has 15 amino acids. Trimming removed 5 bases at V and 0 bases at J, with 10 bases between. The CDR3 DNA follows: TGTGCCAGCAGCGCGGGTTCTGCAACTAATGAAAAACTGTTTTTT. Translation gives CASSAGSATNEKLFF.

V gene TRBV19 combines with J gene TRBJ2-1, with D maybe TRBD2 (5 bases). CDR3 length: 15 residues. V lost 8 bases, J lost 3 bases, and 17 bases lay in between. CDR1 is LNHDA and CDR2 is SQIVND in the germline V gene (reference sequence). CDR3 coding DNA: TGTGCCAGTGGGGTAGGGCGGACTCGCTACAATGAGCAGTTCTTC. Its translation is CASGVGRTRYNEQFF.

In this sample, this clonotype turned up many times. The J gene is TRBJ2-1, the V gene TRBV20-1; 7 positions agree with TRBD2. V trimming: 6 bases; J trimming: 6 bases; junction bases outside the gene matches: 14. CDR1 is DFQATT and CDR2 is SNEGSKA in the germline V gene (reference sequence). CDR3 length: 15 amino acids. The CDR3 sequence: CSAHQVAGAFNEQFF. The CDR3 nucleotides read TGCAGTGCCCACCAGGTCGCGGGAGCATTCAATGAGCAGTTCTTC.

This clonotype was recorded at least ten times. V and J are TRBV2 and TRBJ1-2; TRBD1 agrees at 7 bases. The CDR3 sequence is 15 residues long. J was trimmed by 8 bases and V by 0 bases; bases with no gene match: 9. CDR1 SNHLY and CDR2 FYNNEI come from the germline V gene. The CDR3 spells CASSEARQTGTGYTF. CDR3 DNA sequence: TGTGCCAGCAGTGAAGCGAGGCAGACAGGGACCGGCTACACCTTC.

This rearrangement joins TRBV29-1 to TRBJ2-1, with TRBD2 identical over 13 bases. Germline trimming cut 7 bases from V and 6 bases from J; bases unmatched to any gene: 12. Germline values: CDR1 SQVTM, CDR2 ANQGSEA. CDR3 size: 16 residues. CDR3 nucleotide sequence: TGCAGCGCCCTGCGGCCAACTAGCGGGAGGGGCAATGAGCAGTTCTTC. Translation: CSALRPTSGRGNEQFF.

The rearrangement uses TRBV6-1 and TRBJ2-7; unclear D gene. V was cut by 5 bases and J by 5 bases, with 13 bases left in between. This CDR3 is 13 amino acids long. From germline, CDR1 is MNHNS and CDR2 SASEGT. In DNA form, the CDR3 reads TGTGCCAGCAGTAACCGGTTGGGTGACGAGCAGTACTTC. It encodes CASSNRLGDEQYF.

Here the CDR3 reads CASSEGLARLLEPDTQYF. As DNA, the CDR3 is TGTGCCAGCAGTGAAGGACTAGCGAGACTGTTGGAGCCAGATACGCAGTATTTT. The rearrangement links TRBV2 to TRBJ2-3, with 8 bases identical to TRBD2. This CDR3 spans 18 amino acids. Germline V gene lookup returns CDR1 SNHLY and CDR2 FYNNEI. V lost 1 base to trimming and J lost 4 bases; unmatched junction nucleotides: 13.

At least ten counts were recorded for this clonotype. The chain carries TRBV6-5 and TRBJ2-7; 13 bases align to TRBD2. Trimming removed 4 bases from V and 0 bases from J; junction bases left unmatched: 0. The CDR3 spans 15 residues. Germline V gene sequence: CDR1 MNHEY, CDR2 SVGAGI. The CDR3 nucleotides read TGTGCCAGCAGTTGGACTAGCGGGAGCTCCTACGAGCAGTACTTC. It codes for CASSWTSGSSYEQYF.

The V and J genes are TRBV7-2 and TRBJ2-2; D not certain. The CDR3 sequence is 12 residues long. Germline V CDR1 and CDR2: SGHTA, FQGNSA. Deletions cut 8 bases from V and 7 bases from J, with 11 bases between. CDR3 sequence: CASPFTGGELFF. The DNA of the CDR3 is TGTGCCAGCCCCTTCACGGGCGGGGAGCTGTTTTTT.

This clonotype was counted many times. The chain is built from TRBV14 and TRBJ2-1; D may be TRBD2 (5 bases). The CDR3 has 15 amino acids. V shed 7 bases and J shed 4 bases, with 17 bases lying between them. CDR1 is SGHDN and CDR2 is FVKESK in the germline V gene. The CDR3 sequence is CASTSGYREYNEQFF. In DNA form, the CDR3 reads TGTGCCAGCACCTCGGGGTACCGAGAATACAATGAGCAGTTCTTC.

On this clonotype: A read error may explain this, as a much larger clone is one base away. V is TRBV24-1 and J is TRBJ2-2; TRBD1 might be the D (6 bases). Germline lookup yields CDR1 KGHDR and CDR2 SFDVKD. The CDR3 has 14 residues. The V gene lost 9 bases and the J gene lost 2 bases, with 12 bases spanning the gap. The CDR3 loop is CATRGHPNTGELFF. The CDR3 nucleotides read TGTGCCACCCGGGGACACCCAAACACCGGGGAGCTGTTTTTT.

This clonotype has at least ten counts. V is TRBV5-1 and J is TRBJ2-1, with 8 positions matching TRBD2. There are 16 residues in the CDR3. CDR1 is SGHRS, CDR2 YFSETQ, per germline. After removal of 4 bases from V and 7 bases from J, the junction contained 13 bases not matched to a gene. CDR3 region: CASSTGSAGGENEQFF. For the CDR3, the DNA is TGCGCCAGCAGCACGGGCTCGGCGGGAGGAGAAAATGAGCAGTTCTTC.

For this clonotype: A single base separates this from a much larger clone, so it may be a read error. The genes are TRBV12-3 or TRBV12-4 and TRBJ2-2, with 8 bases that match TRBD2. CDR3 length: 14 residues. The CDR3 DNA is TGTGCCAGCAGTCGGACTAGCTACACCGGGGAGCCGTTTTTT. This gives the protein CASSRTSYTGEPFF.

This clonotype was counted ten times or more. The genes are TRBV6-1 and TRBJ2-1; 9 bases are a match to TRBD1. CDR3 size: 18 residues. Germline assignment: CDR1 MNHNS and CDR2 SASEGT. V shed 7 bases, J shed 0 bases, and the junction held 13 bases outside the gene matches. The CDR3 sequence is CASKKGQGISGSYNEQFF. Here the CDR3 DNA reads TGTGCCAGCAAGAAGGGACAGGGAATTAGTGGCTCCTACAATGAGCAGTTCTTC.

With regard to this clonotype: This sequence is one base from a far larger clone and is likely a read error. The chain couples TRBV6-1 to TRBJ2-3, with D perhaps matching TRBD2 (5 bases). This CDR3 has 13 residues. Germline V gene sequence: CDR1 MNHNS, CDR2 SASEGT. Trimming removed 6 bases at V and 3 bases at J, with 10 bases between. The CDR3 loop is CASSPRTTDTQYF. The CDR3 coding sequence is TGTGCCAGCAGCCCCCGGACTACAGATACGCAGTATTTT.

There are many counts of this clonotype. This chain connects TRBV3-1 to TRBJ2-3, with D perhaps matching TRBD2 (6 bases). The ends were cut back, 0 bases at V and 6 bases at J, with 10 bases in the middle. CDR3 length: 14 amino acids. CDR1 is LGHDT and CDR2 is YNNKEL in the germline V gene (reference sequence). The CDR3 sequence is CASSQDWEVDTQYF. The DNA of the CDR3 is TGTGCCAGCAGCCAAGATTGGGAGGTGGATACGCAGTATTTT.

This clonotype showed up many times. The gene calls are TRBV10-3 and TRBJ1-2; TRBD1 agrees at 8 bases. With V trimmed by 7 bases and J by 0 bases, 10 bases remained unmatched. The CDR3 extends over 16 amino acids. Germline lookup yields CDR1 ENHRY and CDR2 SYGVKD. This CDR3 is CAITPGQATSNYGYTF. The CDR3 region has the DNA TGTGCCATCACCCCGGGACAGGCGACATCTAACTATGGCTACACCTTC.

This clonotype was seen ten or more times. V usage is TRBV2 and J usage is TRBJ1-2; D is ambiguous. Trimming removed 4 bases at V and 2 bases at J, with 11 bases between. The CDR3 is 14 residues long. From germline, CDR1 is SNHLY and CDR2 FYNNEI. Here the CDR3 DNA reads TGTGCCAGCAGTGTTGGTCGGATAAACTATGGCTACACCTTC. This gives the protein CASSVGRINYGYTF.

The V and J genes are TRBV5-1 and TRBJ2-1, with 10 bases matching TRBD2. The CDR3 loop spans 15 amino acids. J lost 4 bases, V lost 4 bases, and 5 bases had no gene match. Germline CDR1 SGHRS, CDR2 YFSETQ. In DNA form, the CDR3 reads TGCGCCAGCAGCACGGGACTAGCGATTTACAATGAGCAGTTCTTC. Its protein product is CASSTGLAIYNEQFF. Full variable domain (outside the CDR3, taken from reference TRBV5-1 and TRBJ2-1): KAGVTQTPRYLIKTRGQQVTLSCSPISGHRSVSWYQQTPGQGLQFLFEYFSETQRNKGNFPGRFSGRQFSNSRSEMNVSTLELGDSALYLCASSTGLAIYNEQFFGPGTRLTVL.

In this sample, this clonotype turned up once. A much larger clonotype is one base distant, so this may be a read error. V is TRBV19 and J is TRBJ2-7, with a weak D call TRBD1 (5 bases). Germline V gene sequence: CDR1 LNHDA, CDR2 SQIVND (reference sequence). The CDR3 length is 15 residues. V lost 6 bases and J lost 6, with 21 bases in between. CDR3: CASSSFQGGTGEQYF. The DNA of the CDR3 is TGTGCCAGTAGCTCGTTCCAGGGCGGTACAGGCGAGCAGTACTTC.